The 22 T cell receptor beta chains listed next were all sequenced from one sample in a study of T cell responses to AZD1222 COVID-19 vaccine. Some clones are missing from TCRdb's copy, which holds only in-frame ones; the method was immunoSEQ multiplex PCR. This table holds around 87,000 clones, approximately 90% found once. This specimen consisted of peripheral blood, obtained 28 days after the second AZD1222 dose. Receptors were obtained from an adult who received the AZD1222 COVID-19 vaccine.

The chain is built from TRBV4-2 and TRBJ1-2; D is unresolved. The germline V gene encodes CDR1 LGHNA and CDR2 YNFKEQ. CDR3 length: 15 residues. Trimming removed 0 bases from V and 1 base from J, with 9 bases in between. CDR3: CASSQESNSNYGYTF. The CDR3, as DNA: TGTGCCAGCAGCCAAGAGTCGAACAGTAACTATGGCTACACCTTC.

This clone has a handful of counts. V and J are TRBV3-1 (or the pseudogene TRBV3-2) and TRBJ2-1; D is perhaps TRBD1 (6 bases). Germline V gives CDR1 LGHDT, CDR2 YNNKEL (reference sequence). This CDR3 is 16 amino acids long. V lost 4 bases, J lost 3 bases, and 16 bases lay in between. The CDR3 sequence is CASSPEGGEVYNEQFF. The DNA for the CDR3 is TGTGCCAGCAGCCCTGAAGGGGGAGAGGTCTACAATGAGCAGTTCTTC.

The rearrangement links TRBV2 to TRBJ2-7, with TRBD1 matching over 7 bases. The CDR3 runs to 13 residues. The junction had 6 bases not matched to a gene; V was cut back by 8 bases and J by 2 bases. Germline loops: CDR1 SNHLY, CDR2 FYNNEI. The chain's CDR3 is CASYRDSTYEQYF. CDR3 in DNA: TGTGCCAGCTACCGGGACAGTACCTACGAGCAGTACTTC.

The CDR3, as DNA: TGTGCCAGCAGCCGACCCAATCAGCCCCAGCATTTT. Its protein is CASSRPNQPQHF. The chain has TRBV7-2 and TRBJ1-5; D unclear. Trimming stripped 5 bases from V and 3 bases from J, with 5 bases between. The length of the CDR3 is 12 residues. CDR1 SGHTA and CDR2 FQGNSA come from the germline V gene.

This clone came up a few times. The chain links TRBV6-5 to TRBJ1-2; maybe TRBD1 (6 bases). The CDR3 sequence is 14 residues long. The germline CDR1 and CDR2 sequences are MNHEY and SVGAGI. V lost 4 bases, J lost 1 base, and 10 bases lay in between. As DNA, the CDR3 is TGTGCCAGCAGTTTCAGGGGTTATAACTATGGCTACACCTTC. Translating gives CASSFRGYNYGYTF.

The V and J genes are TRBV15 and TRBJ2-2, with a tentative D call TRBD1 (6 bases). CDR1 is LNHNV and CDR2 is YYDKDF in the germline V gene (reference sequence). Trimming stripped 3 bases from V and 4 bases from J, with 15 bases between. The CDR3 has 16 amino acids. CDR3 loop: CATSRDLGHLTGELFF. CDR3 nucleotide sequence: TGTGCCACCAGCAGGGACTTGGGACACCTCACCGGGGAGCTGTTTTTT.

This rearrangement joins TRBV6-5 to TRBJ1-1; D remains ambiguous. Germline assignment: CDR1 MNHEY and CDR2 SVGAGI. Between the trimmed V and J ends, which lost 8 bases and 0 bases, there was a span of 13 bases. The CDR3 extends over 14 amino acids. The CDR3 protein is CASGRGSMNTEAFF. The CDR3 DNA follows: TGTGCCAGCGGCCGGGGATCGATGAACACTGAAGCTTTCTTT.

The chain has TRBV10-2 and TRBJ2-1; TRBD2 matches at 9 bases. Germline V gene lookup returns CDR1 WSHSY and CDR2 SAAADI. The CDR3 runs to 17 residues. The trim removed 2 bases at V and 2 bases at J, leaving 7 bases unmatched. In DNA, the CDR3 is TGCGCCAGCAGTGAGACGCATAGCGGGAGTGCCTACAATGAGCAGTTCTTC. Translating gives CASSETHSGSAYNEQFF.

The genes are TRBV6-5 and TRBJ2-1, with 12 bases lining up with TRBD2. This CDR3 is built from 16 residues. With V trimmed by 0 bases and J by 8 bases, 5 bases remained unmatched. Germline CDR1 MNHEY, CDR2 SVGAGI. The CDR3 sequence: CASSYSGTSGSDEQFF. Here the CDR3 DNA reads TGTGCCAGCAGTTACTCCGGGACTAGCGGGTCCGATGAGCAGTTCTTC.

The rearrangement uses TRBV18 and TRBJ2-3, with a possible D match to TRBD2 (6 bases). Germline V gives CDR1 KGHSH, CDR2 LQKENI. V was cut by 3 bases and J by 2 bases, with 9 bases left in between. The CDR3 extends over 14 amino acids. CDR3 region: CASSPSGHTDTQYF. The CDR3 coding sequence is TGTGCCAGCTCACCTAGCGGCCACACAGATACGCAGTATTTT.

This rearrangement joins TRBV10-1 to TRBJ1-2, with TRBD1 identical over 9 bases. The CDR3 is 12 residues long. The V segment lost 6 bases and the J segment 4 bases; nucleotides outside the gene matches: 0. Germline V gives CDR1 WNHNN, CDR2 SYGVQD (reference sequence). The CDR3 loop is CASRTGGYGYTF. Written as DNA, the CDR3 is TGCGCCAGCAGGACAGGGGGCTATGGCTACACCTTC.

This clone was observed a handful of times. The chain joins TRBV30 to TRBJ1-4, with D possibly being TRBD1 (6 bases). CDR3 length: 11 residues. V was clipped by 8 bases and J by 3 bases, with 7 bases between them. The germline gives CDR1 GTSNPN, CDR2 SVGIG (reference sequence). The CDR3 here is CARTANEKLFF. The CDR3 DNA reads as TGTGCCCGGACAGCTAATGAAAAACTGTTTTTT.

This chain links TRBV6-2 or TRBV6-3 with TRBJ1-1; D gene ambiguous. Germline V lookup: CDR1 MNHEY, CDR2 SVGEGT. This CDR3 has 14 residues. Trimming pared 4 bases from V and 3 bases from J, leaving 12 bases between. The DNA for the CDR3 is TGTGCCAGCAGTTTAAGCGGGCAGGACACTGAAGCTTTCTTT. Amino acid sequence: CASSLSGQDTEAFF.

This chain uses TRBV5-1 with TRBJ1-2; weak D call: TRBD1 (6 bases). Between the trimmed V and J ends, which lost 2 bases and 6 bases, there was a span of 11 bases. The CDR3 consists of 13 residues. In germline, CDR1 is SGHRS, CDR2 YFSETQ. CDR3 sequence: CASSLTGRDGYTF. Here the CDR3 DNA reads TGCGCCAGCAGCTTAACAGGGAGGGATGGCTACACCTTC.

The rearrangement links TRBV30 to TRBJ1-1; D perhaps matches TRBD1 (6 bases). This CDR3 region has 14 residues. The V end was cut by 1 base, the J end by 1 base, with 10 bases between. Germline CDR1 is GTSNPN and CDR2 is SVGIG (reference sequence). In nucleotides, the CDR3 is TGTGCCTGGAGTGAGGACAGACGGAACACTGAAGCTTTCTTT. It is translated as CAWSEDRRNTEAFF.

J is TRBJ1-4 and V is TRBV3-1 (or the pseudogene TRBV3-2); possible D gene TRBD1, 5 bases. The CDR3 has 14 residues. The V end lost 1 base, the J end lost 7 bases, and 10 bases lay between the germline ends. Germline lookup yields CDR1 LGHDT and CDR2 YNNKEL (reference sequence). CDR3 coding DNA: TGTGCCAGCAGCCAAGGGGGGGGGATTGAAAAACTGTTTTTT. It codes for CASSQGGGIEKLFF.

This sequence joins TRBV20-1 and TRBJ1-2; D not certain. This CDR3 has 12 residues. Germline CDR1 and CDR2: DFQATT and SNEGSKA (reference sequence). The V end was cut by 3 bases, the J end by 3 bases, with 8 bases between. CDR3 DNA: TGCAGTGCTAGTCGGCGCGACTATGGCTACACCTTC. The encoded protein is CSASRRDYGYTF.

J is TRBJ1-1 and V is TRBV18; 9 positions match TRBD1. CDR3 length equals 17 residues. Germline-derived CDR1 and CDR2 are KGHSH and LQKENI. Trimming removed 3 bases from V and 4 bases from J; junction bases left unmatched: 12. The CDR3 sequence: CASSPGTGPIAVTEAFF. The DNA of the CDR3 is TGTGCCAGCTCACCTGGGACAGGGCCAATCGCGGTCACTGAAGCTTTCTTT.

The J gene is TRBJ2-3, the V gene TRBV24-1; D is tentatively TRBD1 or TRBD2 (5 bases each). Per the germline V gene, CDR1 is KGHDR and CDR2 is SFDVKD. V was cut by 0 bases and J by 3 bases, with 21 bases left in between. This CDR3 contains 19 residues. The CDR3 region has the DNA TGTGCCACCAGTGATTTGCAGGACCGGGACCATTTTGATACAGATACGCAGTATTTT. It translates to CATSDLQDRDHFDTDTQYF.

This rearrangement joins TRBV6-5 to TRBJ1-1, with D possibly being TRBD1 (5 bases). V shed 2 bases and J shed 6 bases, with 16 bases lying between them. The CDR3 is 15 amino acids. The germline gives CDR1 MNHEY, CDR2 SVGAGI. The chain's CDR3 is CASSYQTGLFSEAFF. The CDR3 nucleotides are TGTGCCAGCAGTTACCAAACAGGTCTGTTTTCTGAAGCTTTCTTT.

The chain is built from TRBV30 and TRBJ2-5; D gene unclear. The V gene's germline CDR1 is GTSNPN and CDR2 SVGIG (reference sequence). The V end was cut by 4 bases, the J end by 5 bases, with 8 bases between. The CDR3 extends over 11 amino acids. The CDR3 sequence is CAWIVGETQYF. The CDR3 DNA reads TGTGCCTGGATAGTTGGCGAGACCCAGTACTTC.

The chain employs TRBV5-6 and TRBJ1-1; possibly TRBD1 for D (5 bases). This CDR3 spans 14 amino acids. Trimming left V 4 bases short and J 2 bases short, with 12 bases between. The V gene's germline CDR1 is SGHDT and CDR2 YYEEEE. CDR3 coding DNA: TGTGCCAGCAGCCCCCGGGGGTTAAACACTGAAGCTTTCTTT. The encoded protein is CASSPRGLNTEAFF.